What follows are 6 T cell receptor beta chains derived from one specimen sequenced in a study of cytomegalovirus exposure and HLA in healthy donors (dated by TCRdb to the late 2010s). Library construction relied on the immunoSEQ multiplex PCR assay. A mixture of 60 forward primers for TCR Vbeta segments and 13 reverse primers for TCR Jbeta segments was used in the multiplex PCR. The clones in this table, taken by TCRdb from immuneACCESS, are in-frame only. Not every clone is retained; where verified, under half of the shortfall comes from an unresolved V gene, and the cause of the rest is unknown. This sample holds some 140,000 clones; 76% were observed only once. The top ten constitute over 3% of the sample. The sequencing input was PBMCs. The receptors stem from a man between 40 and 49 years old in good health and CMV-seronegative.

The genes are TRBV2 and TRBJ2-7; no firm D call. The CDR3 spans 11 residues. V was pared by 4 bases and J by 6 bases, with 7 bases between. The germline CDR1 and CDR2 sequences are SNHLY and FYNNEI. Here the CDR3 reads CASSAQTEQYF. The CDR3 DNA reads TGTGCCAGCAGTGCACAGACCGAGCAGTACTTC.

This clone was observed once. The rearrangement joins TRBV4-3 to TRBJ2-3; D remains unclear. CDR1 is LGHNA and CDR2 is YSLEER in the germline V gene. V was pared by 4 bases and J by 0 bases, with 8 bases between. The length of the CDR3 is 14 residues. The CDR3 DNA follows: TGCGCCAGCAGCCGTCTAGGTAGCACAGATACGCAGTATTTT. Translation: CASSRLGSTDTQYF.

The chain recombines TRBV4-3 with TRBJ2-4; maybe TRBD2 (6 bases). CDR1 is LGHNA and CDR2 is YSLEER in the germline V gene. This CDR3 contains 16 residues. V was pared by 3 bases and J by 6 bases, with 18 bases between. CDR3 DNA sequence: TGCGCCAGCAGCCACGGGACCGATTCCGGGAGAAACATTCAGTACTTC. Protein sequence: CASSHGTDSGRNIQYF.

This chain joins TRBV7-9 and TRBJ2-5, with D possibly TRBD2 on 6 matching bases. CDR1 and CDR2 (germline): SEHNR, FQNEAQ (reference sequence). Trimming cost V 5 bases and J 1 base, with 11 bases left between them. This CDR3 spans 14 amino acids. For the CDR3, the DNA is TGTGCCAGCAGCGTCGGCGGGACCCAAGAGACCCAGTACTTC. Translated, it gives CASSVGGTQETQYF.

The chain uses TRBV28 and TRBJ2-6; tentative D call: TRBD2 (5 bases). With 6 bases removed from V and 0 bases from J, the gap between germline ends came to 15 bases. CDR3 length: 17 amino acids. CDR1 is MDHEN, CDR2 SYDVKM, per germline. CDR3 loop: CASSGLKVLSGANVLTF. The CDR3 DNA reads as TGTGCCAGCAGCGGACTTAAAGTCCTCTCTGGGGCCAACGTCCTGACTTTC.

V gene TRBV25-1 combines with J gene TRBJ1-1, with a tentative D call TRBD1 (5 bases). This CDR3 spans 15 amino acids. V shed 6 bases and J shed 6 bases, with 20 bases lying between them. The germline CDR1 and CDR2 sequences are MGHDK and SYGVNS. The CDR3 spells CASSVDSATSPEAFF. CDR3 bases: TGTGCCAGCAGCGTAGACAGCGCTACCTCTCCTGAAGCTTTCTTT.